This T cell receptor beta chain derives from a study of blood T cell repertoires in COVID-19. As processed by the authors: Scientists estimated how many nucleated cells there were by amplifying reference gene primers. TCRdb keeps only in-frame clones here, not all; method: immunoSEQ multiplex PCR. V, J and clone size were drawn from that table, and D and trimming were deduced from the DNA. The sample has some 220,000 clones; 80% are singletons. Sequencing input: peripheral blood. This clonotype was sampled from a human donor in a cohort sampled during active COVID-19.

CDR3 DNA: TGTGCCAGCCGGAGGGTGAACTATGGCTACACCTTC. This codes for CASRRVNYGYTF. V is TRBV28 and J is TRBJ1-2, with D uncertain. Trimming removed 8 bases at V and 2 bases at J, with 9 bases between. The CDR3 is 12 amino acids. Germline CDR1 reads MDHEN; CDR2 reads SYDVKM.